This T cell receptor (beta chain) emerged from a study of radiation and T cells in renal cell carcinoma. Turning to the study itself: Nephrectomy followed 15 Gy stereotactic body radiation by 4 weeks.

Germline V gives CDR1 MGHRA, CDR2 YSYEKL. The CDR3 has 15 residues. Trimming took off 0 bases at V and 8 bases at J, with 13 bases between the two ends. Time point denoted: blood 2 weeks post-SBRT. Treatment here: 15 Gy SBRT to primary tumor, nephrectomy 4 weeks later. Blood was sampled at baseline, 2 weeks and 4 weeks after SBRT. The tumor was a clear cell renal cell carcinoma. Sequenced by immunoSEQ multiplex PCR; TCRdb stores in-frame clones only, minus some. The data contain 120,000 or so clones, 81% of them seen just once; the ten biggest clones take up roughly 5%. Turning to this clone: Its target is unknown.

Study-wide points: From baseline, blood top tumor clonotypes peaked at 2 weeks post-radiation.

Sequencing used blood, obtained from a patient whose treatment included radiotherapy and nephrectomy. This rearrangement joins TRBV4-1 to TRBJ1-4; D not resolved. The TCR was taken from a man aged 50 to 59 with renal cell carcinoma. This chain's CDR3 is CASSQDPGITEKLFF. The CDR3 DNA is TGCGCCAGCAGCCAAGATCCCGGGATTACGGAAAAACTGTTTTTT.